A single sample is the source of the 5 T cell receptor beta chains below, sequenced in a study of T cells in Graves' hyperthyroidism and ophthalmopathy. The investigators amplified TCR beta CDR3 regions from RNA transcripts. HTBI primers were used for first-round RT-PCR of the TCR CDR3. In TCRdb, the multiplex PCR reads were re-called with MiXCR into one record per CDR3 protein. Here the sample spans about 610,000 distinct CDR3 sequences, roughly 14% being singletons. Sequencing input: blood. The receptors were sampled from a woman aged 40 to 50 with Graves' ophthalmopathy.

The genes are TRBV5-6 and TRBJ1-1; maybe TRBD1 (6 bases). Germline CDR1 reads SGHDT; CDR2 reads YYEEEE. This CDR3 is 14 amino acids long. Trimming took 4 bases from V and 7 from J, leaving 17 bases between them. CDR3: CASSETGSTIEAFF. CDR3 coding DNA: TGTGCCAGCAGCGAAACAGGGTCCACGATTGAAGCTTTCTTT.

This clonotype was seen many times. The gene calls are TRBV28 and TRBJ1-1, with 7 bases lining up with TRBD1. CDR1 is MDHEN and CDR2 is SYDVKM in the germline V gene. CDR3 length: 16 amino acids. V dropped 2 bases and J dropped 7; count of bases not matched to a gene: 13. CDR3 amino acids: CASSLHAGTALNEAFF. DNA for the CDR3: TGTGCCAGCAGTTTACACGCCGGGACAGCGCTTAATGAAGCTTTCTTT.

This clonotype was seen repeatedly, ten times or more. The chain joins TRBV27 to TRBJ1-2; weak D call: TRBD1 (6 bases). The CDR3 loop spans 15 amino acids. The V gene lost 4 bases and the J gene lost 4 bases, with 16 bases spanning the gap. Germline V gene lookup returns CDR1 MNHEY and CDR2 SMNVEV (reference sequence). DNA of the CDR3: TGTGCCAGCAGTTCTCGGGGCAGGGGCGGCTATGGCTACACCTTC. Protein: CASSSRGRGGYGYTF.

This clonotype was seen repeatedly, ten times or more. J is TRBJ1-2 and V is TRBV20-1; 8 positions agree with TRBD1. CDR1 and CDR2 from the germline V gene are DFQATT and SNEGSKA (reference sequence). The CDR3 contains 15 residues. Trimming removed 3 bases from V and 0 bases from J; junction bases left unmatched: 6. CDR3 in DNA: TGCAGTGCTAGGGTCCCGGGACAGGCTAACTATGGCTACACCTTC. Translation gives CSARVPGQANYGYTF.

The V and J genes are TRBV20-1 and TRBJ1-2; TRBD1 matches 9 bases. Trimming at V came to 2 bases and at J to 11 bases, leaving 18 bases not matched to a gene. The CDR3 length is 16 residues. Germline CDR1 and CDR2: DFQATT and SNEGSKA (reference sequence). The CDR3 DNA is TGCAGTGCTAGAATAATGGGGACAGGGAGAGGCGAGGTATACACCTTC. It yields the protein CSARIMGTGRGEVYTF.